These T cell receptor beta chains were read from a single sample in a study of blood T cell repertoires in COVID-19. Clones were sequenced by immunoSEQ multiplex PCR, and TCRdb holds only the in-frame ones, with some missing. This sample has 90,000 or so clones; around 90% occur once, and the top ten carry 4.5% to 6.5%. Sequencing used peripheral blood. Every receptor here comes from a man in his 60s with COVID-19, enrolled during active disease. CDR3s include the opening cysteine and the closing phenylalanine or tryptophan. A D gene is named only where the DNA matches it firmly. A row's size may be missing; if present it is once, few, many or a size class.

j_gene: TRBJ2-2; abundance: -; d_gene: TRBD2; v_gene: TRBV19; CDR3aa: CASRKTSGRGPGELFF; CDR3nt: TGTGCCAGTAGGAAGACTAGCGGGAGAGGTCCCGGGGAGCTGTTTTTT
j_gene: TRBJ1-1; abundance: few; d_gene: TRBD1; v_gene: TRBV28; CDR3aa: CASSLGGTGFDTEAFF; CDR3nt: TGTGCCAGCAGTTTAGGAGGGACAGGGTTTGACACTGAAGCTTTCTTT
j_gene: TRBJ2-3; abundance: -; d_gene: -; v_gene: TRBV11-2; CDR3aa: CASSPVTDTQYF; CDR3nt: TGTGCCAGCAGCCCCGTCACAGATACGCAGTATTTT
j_gene: TRBJ2-7; abundance: -; d_gene: -; v_gene: TRBV6-5; CDR3aa: CASSYSTSPSEQYF; CDR3nt: TGTGCCAGCAGTTACTCGACATCCCCCTCCGAGCAGTACTTC
j_gene: TRBJ2-1; abundance: -; d_gene: -; v_gene: TRBV6-2/TRBV6-3; CDR3aa: CASSYEGNEQFF; CDR3nt: TGTGCCAGCAGTTATGAGGGCAATGAGCAGTTCTTC
j_gene: TRBJ2-3; abundance: -; d_gene: -; v_gene: TRBV4-3; CDR3aa: CASSLQGPPSTDTQYF; CDR3nt: TGCGCCAGCAGCCTTCAGGGGCCGCCTAGCACAGATACGCAGTATTTT
j_gene: TRBJ1-1; abundance: -; d_gene: -; v_gene: TRBV6-1; CDR3aa: CASSEDSYTEAFF; CDR3nt: TGTGCCAGCAGTGAAGACAGTTACACTGAAGCTTTCTTT
j_gene: TRBJ1-5; abundance: once; d_gene: -; v_gene: TRBV7-8; CDR3aa: CASSLSRDQPQHF; CDR3nt: TGTGCCAGCAGCCTATCCAGGGATCAGCCCCAGCATTTT
j_gene: TRBJ1-2; abundance: -; d_gene: -; v_gene: TRBV6-2/TRBV6-3; CDR3aa: CASSPLPRNRVWGYTF; CDR3nt: TGTGCCAGCAGTCCCTTACCCCGTAACAGGGTTTGGGGCTACACCTTC
j_gene: TRBJ1-1; abundance: -; d_gene: -; v_gene: TRBV15; CDR3aa: CATSRDLLDSTEAFF; CDR3nt: TGTGCCACCAGCAGAGACCTATTAGACAGCACTGAAGCTTTCTTT